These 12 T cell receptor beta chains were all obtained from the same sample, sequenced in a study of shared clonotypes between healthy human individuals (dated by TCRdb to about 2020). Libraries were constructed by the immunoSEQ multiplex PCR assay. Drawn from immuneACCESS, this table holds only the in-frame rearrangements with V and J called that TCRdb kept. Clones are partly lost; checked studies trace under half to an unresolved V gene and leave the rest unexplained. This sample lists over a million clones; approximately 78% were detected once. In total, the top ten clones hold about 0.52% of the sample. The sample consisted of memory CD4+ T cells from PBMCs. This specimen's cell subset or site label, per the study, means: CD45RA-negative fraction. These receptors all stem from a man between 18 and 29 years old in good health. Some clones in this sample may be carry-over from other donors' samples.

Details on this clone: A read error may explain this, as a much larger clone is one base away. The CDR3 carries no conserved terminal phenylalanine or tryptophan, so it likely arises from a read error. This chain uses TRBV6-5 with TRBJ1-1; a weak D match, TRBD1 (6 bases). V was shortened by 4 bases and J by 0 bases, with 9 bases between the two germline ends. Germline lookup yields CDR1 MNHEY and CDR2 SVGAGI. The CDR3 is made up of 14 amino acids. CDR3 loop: CASSLDRVNTEAFL. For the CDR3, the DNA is TGTGCCAGCAGTTTGGACAGAGTGAACACTGAAGCTTTCCTT.

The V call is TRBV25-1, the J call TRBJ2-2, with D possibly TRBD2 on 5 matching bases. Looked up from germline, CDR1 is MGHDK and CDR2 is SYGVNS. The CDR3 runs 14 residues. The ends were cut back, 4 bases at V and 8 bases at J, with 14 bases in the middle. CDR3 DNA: TGTGCCAGCAGTGTCCGCAGCGGTGGGGGGGAGCTGTTTTTT. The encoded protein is CASSVRSGGGELFF.

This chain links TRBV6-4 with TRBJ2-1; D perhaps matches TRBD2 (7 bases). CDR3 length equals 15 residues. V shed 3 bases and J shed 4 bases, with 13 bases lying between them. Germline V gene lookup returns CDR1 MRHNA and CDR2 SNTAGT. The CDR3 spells CASSETGGAYNEQFF. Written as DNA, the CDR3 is TGTGCCAGCAGTGAGACTGGGGGGGCGTACAATGAGCAGTTCTTC.

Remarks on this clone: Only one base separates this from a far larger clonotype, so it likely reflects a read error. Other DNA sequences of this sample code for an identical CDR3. The CDR3 here is CSASRTDTQYF. The CDR3 DNA sequence: TGCAGTGCAAGTCGCACAGATACGCAGTATTTT. The chain combines TRBV20-1 with TRBJ2-3, with D unclear. This CDR3 contains 11 residues. V was pared by 6 bases and J by 1 base, with 5 bases between. CDR1 DFQATT and CDR2 SNEGSKA come from the germline V gene (reference sequence).

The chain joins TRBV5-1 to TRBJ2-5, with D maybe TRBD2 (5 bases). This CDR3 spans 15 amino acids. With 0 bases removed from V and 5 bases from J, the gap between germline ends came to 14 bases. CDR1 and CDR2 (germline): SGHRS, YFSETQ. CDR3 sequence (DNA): TGCGCCAGCAGCTTGGCGGCGGGTGCTACGGAGACCCAGTACTTC. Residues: CASSLAAGATETQYF.

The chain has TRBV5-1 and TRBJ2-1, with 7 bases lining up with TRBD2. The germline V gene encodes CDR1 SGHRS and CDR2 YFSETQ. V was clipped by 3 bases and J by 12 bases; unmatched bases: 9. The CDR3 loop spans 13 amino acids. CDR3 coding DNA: TGCGCCAGCAGCTCCGACACGGGGGGTTGGCAGTTCTTC. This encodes CASSSDTGGWQFF. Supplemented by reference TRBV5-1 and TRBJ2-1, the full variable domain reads KAGVTQTPRYLIKTRGQQVTLSCSPISGHRSVSWYQQTPGQGLQFLFEYFSETQRNKGNFPGRFSGRQFSNSRSEMNVSTLELGDSALYLCASSSDTGGWQFFGPGTRLTVL.

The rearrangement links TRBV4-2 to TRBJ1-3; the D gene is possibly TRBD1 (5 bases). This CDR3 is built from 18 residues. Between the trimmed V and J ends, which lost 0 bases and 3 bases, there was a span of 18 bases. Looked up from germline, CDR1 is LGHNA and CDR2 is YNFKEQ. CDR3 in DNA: TGTGCCAGCAGCCAAGATAGTAGATTGGGGGATCGTGGAAACACCATATATTTT. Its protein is CASSQDSRLGDRGNTIYF.

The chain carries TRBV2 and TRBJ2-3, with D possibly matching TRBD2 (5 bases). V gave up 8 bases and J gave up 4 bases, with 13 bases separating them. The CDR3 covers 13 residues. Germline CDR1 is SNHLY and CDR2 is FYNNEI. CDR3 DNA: TGTGCCAGCTTTCGGGGAGAGGCAGATACGCAGTATTTT. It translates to CASFRGEADTQYF.

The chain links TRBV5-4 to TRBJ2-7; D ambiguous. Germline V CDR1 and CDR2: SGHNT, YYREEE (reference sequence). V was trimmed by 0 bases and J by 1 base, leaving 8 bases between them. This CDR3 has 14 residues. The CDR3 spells CASSLVPSSYEQYF. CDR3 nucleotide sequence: TGTGCCAGCAGCTTGGTCCCCAGTTCCTACGAGCAGTACTTC.

CDR3 amino acids: CASSAKPRSGGANTQYF. CDR3 DNA sequence: TGTGCCAGCAGCGCGAAACCCAGATCGGGAGGGGCGAATACGCAGTATTTT. This chain connects TRBV9 to TRBJ2-3; 8 bases map to TRBD2. The CDR3 sequence is 17 residues long. V trimming: 3 bases; J trimming: 7 bases; junction bases outside the gene matches: 16. Germline CDR1 and CDR2: SGDLS and YYNGEE.

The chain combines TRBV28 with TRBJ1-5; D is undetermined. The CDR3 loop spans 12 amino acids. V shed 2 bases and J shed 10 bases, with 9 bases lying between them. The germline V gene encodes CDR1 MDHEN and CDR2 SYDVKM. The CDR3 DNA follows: TGTGCCAGCAGTTTAGAGGGCGTCCCCCAGCATTTT. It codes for CASSLEGVPQHF.

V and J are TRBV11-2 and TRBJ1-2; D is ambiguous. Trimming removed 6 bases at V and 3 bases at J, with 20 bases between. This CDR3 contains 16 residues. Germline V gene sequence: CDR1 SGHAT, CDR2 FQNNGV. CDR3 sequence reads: CASRRWGGRKDYGYTF. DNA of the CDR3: TGTGCCAGCAGACGATGGGGAGGGAGGAAGGACTATGGCTACACCTTC.